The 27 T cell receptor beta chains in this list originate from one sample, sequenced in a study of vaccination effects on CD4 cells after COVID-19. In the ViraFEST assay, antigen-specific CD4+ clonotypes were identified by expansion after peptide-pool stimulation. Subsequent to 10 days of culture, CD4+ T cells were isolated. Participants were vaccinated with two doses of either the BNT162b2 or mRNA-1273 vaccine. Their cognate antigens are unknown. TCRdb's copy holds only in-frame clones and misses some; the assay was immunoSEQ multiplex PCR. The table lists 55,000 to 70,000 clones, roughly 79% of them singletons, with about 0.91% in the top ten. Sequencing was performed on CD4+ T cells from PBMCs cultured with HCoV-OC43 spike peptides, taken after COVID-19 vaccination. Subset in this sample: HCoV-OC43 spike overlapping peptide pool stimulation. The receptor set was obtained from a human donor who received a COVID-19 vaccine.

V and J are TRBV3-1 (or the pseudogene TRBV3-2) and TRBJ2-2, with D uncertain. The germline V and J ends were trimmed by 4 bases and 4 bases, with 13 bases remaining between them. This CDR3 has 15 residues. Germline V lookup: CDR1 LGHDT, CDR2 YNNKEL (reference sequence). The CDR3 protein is CASSPLWGGTGELFF. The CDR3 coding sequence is TGTGCCAGCAGCCCATTGTGGGGTGGCACCGGGGAGCTGTTTTTT.

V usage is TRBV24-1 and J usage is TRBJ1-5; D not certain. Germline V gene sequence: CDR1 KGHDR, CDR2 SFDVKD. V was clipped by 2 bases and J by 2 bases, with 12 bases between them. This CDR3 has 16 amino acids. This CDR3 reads CATSDSGGRGNQPQHF. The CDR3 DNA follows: TGTGCCACCAGTGATTCCGGTGGAAGAGGCAATCAGCCCCAGCATTTT.

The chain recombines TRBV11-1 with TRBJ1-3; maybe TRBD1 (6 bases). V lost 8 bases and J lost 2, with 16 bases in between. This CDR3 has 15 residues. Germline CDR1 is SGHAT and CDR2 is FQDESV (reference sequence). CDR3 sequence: CASLETGQPGNTIYF. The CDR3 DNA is TGTGCCAGCTTAGAGACTGGACAGCCTGGAAACACCATATATTTT.

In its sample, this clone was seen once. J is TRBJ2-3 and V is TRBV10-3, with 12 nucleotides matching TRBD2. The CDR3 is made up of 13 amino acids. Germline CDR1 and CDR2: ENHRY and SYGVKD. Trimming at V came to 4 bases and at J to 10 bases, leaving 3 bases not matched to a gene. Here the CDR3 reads CAISARTSGAQYF. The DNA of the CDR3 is TGTGCCATCAGTGCTAGGACTAGCGGGGCGCAGTATTTT.

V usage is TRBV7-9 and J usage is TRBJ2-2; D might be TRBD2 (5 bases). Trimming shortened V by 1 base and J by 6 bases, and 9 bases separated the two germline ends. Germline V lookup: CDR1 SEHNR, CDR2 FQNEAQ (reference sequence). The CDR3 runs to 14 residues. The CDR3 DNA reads TGTGCCAGCAGCTTAGTCGGGGTTCCCGGGGAGCTGTTTTTT. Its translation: CASSLVGVPGELFF.

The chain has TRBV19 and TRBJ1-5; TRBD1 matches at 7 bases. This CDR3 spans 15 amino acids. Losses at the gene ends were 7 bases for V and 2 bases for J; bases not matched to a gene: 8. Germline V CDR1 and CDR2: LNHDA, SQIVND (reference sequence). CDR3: CASIDRTGGNQPQHF. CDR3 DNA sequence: TGTGCCAGTATAGATCGTACAGGGGGCAATCAGCCCCAGCATTTT.

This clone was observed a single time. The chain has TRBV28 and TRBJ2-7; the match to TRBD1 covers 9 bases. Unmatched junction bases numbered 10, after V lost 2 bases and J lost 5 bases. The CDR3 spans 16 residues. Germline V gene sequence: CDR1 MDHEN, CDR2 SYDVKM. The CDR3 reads CASSLRVGQGINEQYV. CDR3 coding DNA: TGTGCCAGCAGTTTAAGAGTCGGACAGGGGATAAACGAGCAGTACGTC.

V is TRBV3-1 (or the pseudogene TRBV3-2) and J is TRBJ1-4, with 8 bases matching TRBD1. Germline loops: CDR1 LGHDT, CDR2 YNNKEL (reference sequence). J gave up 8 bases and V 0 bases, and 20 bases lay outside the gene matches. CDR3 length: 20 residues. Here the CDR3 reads CASSQDLWTGWGARGEKLFF. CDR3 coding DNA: TGTGCCAGCAGCCAAGATCTTTGGACAGGGTGGGGGGCGAGAGGCGAAAAACTGTTTTTT.

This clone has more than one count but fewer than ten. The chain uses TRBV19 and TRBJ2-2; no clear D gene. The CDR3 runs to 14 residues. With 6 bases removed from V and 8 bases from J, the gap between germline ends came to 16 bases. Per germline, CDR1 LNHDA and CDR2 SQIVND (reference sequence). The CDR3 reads CASRIQVPGGELFF. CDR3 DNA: TGTGCCAGTAGGATCCAGGTCCCGGGTGGGGAGCTGTTTTTT.

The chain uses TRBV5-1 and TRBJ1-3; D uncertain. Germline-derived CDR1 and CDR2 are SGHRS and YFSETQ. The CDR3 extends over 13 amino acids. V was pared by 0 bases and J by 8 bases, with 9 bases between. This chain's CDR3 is CASSLEVEDTIYF. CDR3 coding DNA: TGCGCCAGCAGCTTGGAGGTCGAGGACACCATATATTTT.

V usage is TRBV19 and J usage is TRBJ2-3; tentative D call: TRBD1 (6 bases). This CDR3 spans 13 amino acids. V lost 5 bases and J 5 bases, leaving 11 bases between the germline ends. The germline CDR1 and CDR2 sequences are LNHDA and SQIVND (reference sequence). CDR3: CASSPGTRDTQYF. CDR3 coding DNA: TGTGCCAGTAGTCCCGGGACAAGAGATACGCAGTATTTT.

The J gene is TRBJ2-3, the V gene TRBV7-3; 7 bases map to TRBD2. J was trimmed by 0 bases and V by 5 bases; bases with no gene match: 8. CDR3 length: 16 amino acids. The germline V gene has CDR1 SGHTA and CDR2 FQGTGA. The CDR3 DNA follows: TGTGCCAGCAGCCGCCTGGGGGGGTCCAGCACAGATACGCAGTATTTT. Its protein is CASSRLGGSSTDTQYF. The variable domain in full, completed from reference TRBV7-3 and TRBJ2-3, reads GAGVSQTPSNKVTEKGKYVELRCDPISGHTALYWYRQSLGQGPEFLIYFQGTGAADDSGLPNDRFFAVRPEGSVSTLKIQRTERGDSAVYLCASSRLGGSSTDTQYFGPGTRLTVL.

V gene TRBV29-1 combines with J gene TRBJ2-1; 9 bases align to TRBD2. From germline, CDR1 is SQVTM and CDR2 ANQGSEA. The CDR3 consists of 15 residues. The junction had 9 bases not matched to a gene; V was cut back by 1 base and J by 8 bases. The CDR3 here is CSVEGRGGALDEQFF. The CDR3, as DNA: TGCAGCGTTGAAGGCCGCGGGGGGGCCCTGGATGAGCAGTTCTTC.

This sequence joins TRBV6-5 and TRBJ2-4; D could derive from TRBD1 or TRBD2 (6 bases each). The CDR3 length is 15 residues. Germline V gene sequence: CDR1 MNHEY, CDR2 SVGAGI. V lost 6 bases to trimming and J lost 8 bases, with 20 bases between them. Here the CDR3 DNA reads TGTGCCAGCAGCCCCCCGGGGGCAACCGGGCACATTCAGTACTTC. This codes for CASSPPGATGHIQYF.

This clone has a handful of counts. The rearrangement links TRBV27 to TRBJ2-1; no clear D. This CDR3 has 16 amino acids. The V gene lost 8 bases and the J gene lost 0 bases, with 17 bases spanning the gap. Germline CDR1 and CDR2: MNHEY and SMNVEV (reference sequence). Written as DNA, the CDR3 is TGTGCCAGCTCGCCCCTCCGGTTGCGCTCCTACAATGAGCAGTTCTTC. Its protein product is CASSPLRLRSYNEQFF.

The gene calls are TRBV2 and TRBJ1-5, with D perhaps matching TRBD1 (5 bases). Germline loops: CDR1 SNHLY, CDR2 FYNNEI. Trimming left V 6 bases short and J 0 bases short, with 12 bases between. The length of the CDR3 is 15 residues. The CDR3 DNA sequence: TGTGCCAGCAGAGCCCAGGGAATTAGCAATCAGCCCCAGCATTTT. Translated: CASRAQGISNQPQHF. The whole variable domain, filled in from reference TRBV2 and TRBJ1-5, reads EPEVTQTPSHQVTQMGQEVILRCVPISNHLYFYWYRQILGQKVEFLVSFYNNEISEKSEIFDDQFSVERPDGSNFTLKIRSTKLEDSAMYFCASRAQGISNQPQHFGDGTRLSIL.

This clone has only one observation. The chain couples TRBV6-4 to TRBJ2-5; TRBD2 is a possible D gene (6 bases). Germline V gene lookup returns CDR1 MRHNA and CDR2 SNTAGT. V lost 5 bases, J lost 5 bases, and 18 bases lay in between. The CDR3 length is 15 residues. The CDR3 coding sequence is TGTGCCAGCAGTCCAAATGCCGGGACTTTGGAGACCCAGTACTTC. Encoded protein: CASSPNAGTLETQYF.

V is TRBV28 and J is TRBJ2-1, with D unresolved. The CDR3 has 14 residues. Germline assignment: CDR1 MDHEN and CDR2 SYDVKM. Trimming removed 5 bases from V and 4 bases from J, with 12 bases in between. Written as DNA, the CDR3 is TGTGCCAGCAGTCCCCGGCAGGTTTACAATGAGCAGTTCTTC. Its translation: CASSPRQVYNEQFF.

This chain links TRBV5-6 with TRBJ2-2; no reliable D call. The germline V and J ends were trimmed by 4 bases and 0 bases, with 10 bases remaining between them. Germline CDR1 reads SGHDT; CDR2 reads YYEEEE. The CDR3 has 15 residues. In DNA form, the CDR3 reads TGTGCCAGCAGCGGGATGGGGACGAACACCGGGGAGCTGTTTTTT. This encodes CASSGMGTNTGELFF.

This chain's CDR3 is CASSFGGADTQYF. For the CDR3, the DNA is TGCGCCAGCAGCTTTGGGGGTGCAGATACGCAGTATTTT. The chain carries TRBV5-1 and TRBJ2-3, with D perhaps being TRBD1 or TRBD2 (5 bases each). The germline V gene encodes CDR1 SGHRS and CDR2 YFSETQ. V was pared by 2 bases and J by 4 bases, with 8 bases between. The CDR3 length is 13 residues.

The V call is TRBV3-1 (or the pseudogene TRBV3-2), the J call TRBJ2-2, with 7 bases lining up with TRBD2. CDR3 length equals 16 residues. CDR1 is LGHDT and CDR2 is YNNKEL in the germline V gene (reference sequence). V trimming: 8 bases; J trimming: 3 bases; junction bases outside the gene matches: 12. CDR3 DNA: TGTGCCAGCGGGGAGCGGGGAAGCGTGGACACCGGGGAGCTGTTTTTT. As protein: CASGERGSVDTGELFF.

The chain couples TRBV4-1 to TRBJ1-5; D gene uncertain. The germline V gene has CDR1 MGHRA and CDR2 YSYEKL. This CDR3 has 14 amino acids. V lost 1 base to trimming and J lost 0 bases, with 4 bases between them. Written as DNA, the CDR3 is TGCGCCAGCAGCCAAGGGGATAGCAATCAGCCCCAGCATTTT. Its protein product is CASSQGDSNQPQHF.

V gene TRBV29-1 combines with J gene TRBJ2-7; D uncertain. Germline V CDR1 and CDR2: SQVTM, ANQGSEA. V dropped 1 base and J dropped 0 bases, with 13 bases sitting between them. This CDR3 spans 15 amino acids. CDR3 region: CSVEGWRLSSYEQYV. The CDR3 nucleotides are TGCAGCGTTGAAGGGTGGCGGTTAAGCTCCTACGAGCAGTACGTC.

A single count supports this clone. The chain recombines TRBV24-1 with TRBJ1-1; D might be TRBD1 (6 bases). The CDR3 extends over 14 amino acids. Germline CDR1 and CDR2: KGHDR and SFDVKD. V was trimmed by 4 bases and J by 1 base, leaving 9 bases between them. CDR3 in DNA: TGTGCCACCAGTGAGGCAGGGGAGAACACTGAAGCTTTCTTT. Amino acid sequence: CATSEAGENTEAFF.

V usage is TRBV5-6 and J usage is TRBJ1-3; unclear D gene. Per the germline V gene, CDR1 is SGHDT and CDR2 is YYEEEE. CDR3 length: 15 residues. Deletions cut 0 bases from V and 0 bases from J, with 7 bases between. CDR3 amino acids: CASSLGFNSGNTIYF. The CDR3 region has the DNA TGTGCCAGCAGCTTGGGGTTCAACTCTGGAAACACCATATATTTT.

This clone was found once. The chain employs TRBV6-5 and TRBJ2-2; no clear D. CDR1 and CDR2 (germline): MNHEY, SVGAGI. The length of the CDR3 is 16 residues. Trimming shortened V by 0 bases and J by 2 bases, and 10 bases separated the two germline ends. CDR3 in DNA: TGTGCCAGCAGTTACTCAGGCGGTTCCAACACCGGGGAGCTGTTTTTT. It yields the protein CASSYSGGSNTGELFF.

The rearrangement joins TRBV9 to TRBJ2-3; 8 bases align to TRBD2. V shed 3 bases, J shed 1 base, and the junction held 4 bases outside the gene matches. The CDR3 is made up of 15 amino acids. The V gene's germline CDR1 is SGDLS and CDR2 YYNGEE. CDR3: CASSGSAGGTDTQYF. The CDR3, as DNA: TGTGCCAGCAGCGGTTCAGCGGGGGGCACAGATACGCAGTATTTT.